These T cell receptor beta chains were read from a single sample in a study of CXCR3-negative and CXCR3-positive naive CD8 T cells. Using the 5' RACE reads, TCRdb records one entry per CDR3 protein without DNA. The sample table sets out 45,000 to 70,000 distinct CDR3 sequences. The sample was memory CD8+ T cells from blood. Receptors originate from a human donor in good health. Some clones in this sample may be carry-over from other donors' samples. Each CDR3 is given with its conserved first and last residue. Fields, in order: V gene, J gene, clone size, CDR3 protein. Size tells how often a clone was seen (once, few, many) or the class of an expanded clone, and some rows leave it out.

TRBV14,TRBJ1-1,NA,CASSQDSMNTEAFF
TRBV10-3,TRBJ2-7,NA,CAISESEDSSYEQYF
TRBV6-2/TRBV6-3,TRBJ2-5,NA,CASSSGQAGGHVETQYF
TRBV6-4,TRBJ2-3,NA,CASSVSLGGGGTDTQYF
TRBV29-1,TRBJ2-3,NA,CSVPTSGGAYVTDTQYF
TRBV21-1,TRBJ2-1,NA,CASSKWWTGADLNEQFF
TRBV6-6,TRBJ2-5,NA,CASKPTSGKETQYF
TRBV12-3/TRBV12-4,TRBJ2-1,NA,CASIEQEDNEQFF
TRBV7-3,TRBJ2-5,NA,CASSLTSEETQYF
TRBV7-3,TRBJ1-1,NA,CASSWRMNTEAFF
TRBV20-1,TRBJ2-7,NA,CSARGFQGPYEQYF
TRBV28,TRBJ2-7,NA,CASSLGGQRLTYEQYF
TRBV12-5,TRBJ2-3,NA,CASGGRLVAGGTSGTDTQYF
TRBV12-3/TRBV12-4,TRBJ2-2,NA,CASSYLMGTGELFF
TRBV10-3,TRBJ2-7,NA,CAITPMDSGTHEQYF
TRBV7-6,TRBJ2-7,NA,CASRGDGSYEQYF
TRBV12-3/TRBV12-4,TRBJ2-5,NA,CASSLVQGGETQYF
TRBV27,TRBJ2-7,NA,CASSSGRDYEQYF
TRBV20-1,TRBJ2-1,NA,CSARDLMGTSYNEQFF
TRBV7-9,TRBJ2-3,NA,CASSTRTGGLRDTQYF
TRBV3-1,TRBJ2-4,NA,CASSQEGALAKNIQYF
TRBV4-3,TRBJ2-1,NA,CASSLRLAGAYNEQFF
TRBV28,TRBJ2-7,NA,CASSLLAASSYEQYF
TRBV29-1,TRBJ1-1,NA,CSAAGPDWTEAFF
TRBV9,TRBJ2-1,NA,CASSVAPGNYNEQFF
TRBV12-3/TRBV12-4,TRBJ1-2,NA,CASSLWPDGVNYGYTF
TRBV6-5,TRBJ2-5,NA,CASLKRGPVQETQYF
TRBV6-2/TRBV6-3,TRBJ2-7,NA,CASSWGSRDSYEQYF
TRBV20-1,TRBJ2-5,NA,CSATGPGETQYF
TRBV3-1,TRBJ2-1,NA,CASSQDWGGYNEQFF
TRBV19,TRBJ2-1,NA,CASPSPPSGGDYNEQFF
TRBV4-2,TRBJ2-6,NA,CASSPSGTSGANVLTF
TRBV13,TRBJ2-7,NA,CASSFVNEQYF
TRBV29-1,TRBJ2-2,NA,CSVAGTENTGELFF
TRBV7-6,TRBJ2-7,NA,CASSLGGRHNPTYEQYF
TRBV7-9,TRBJ1-1,NA,CASSRPGQAEAFF
TRBV15,TRBJ2-3,NA,CATSRDAQIDTQYF
TRBV7-2,TRBJ1-2,NA,CASSALTGANYGYTF
TRBV7-8,TRBJ2-5,NA,CASSSRLAGDQETQYF
TRBV11-2,TRBJ2-3,NA,CASSFGSTGGTTDTQYF
TRBV29-1,TRBJ2-3,NA,CSAGYTDTQYF
TRBV20-1,TRBJ1-2,NA,CSARRGFRVSGPENYGYTF
TRBV29-1,TRBJ2-1,NA,CSVKAGGLGEQFF
TRBV28,TRBJ1-1,NA,CASSSVPRGTEALF
TRBV13,TRBJ2-5,medium-sized,CASSPNPTETQYF
TRBV29-1,TRBJ2-7,NA,CSVEGGGAPVEQYF
TRBV18,TRBJ2-1,NA,CASSPQTYNEQFF
TRBV6-2/TRBV6-3,TRBJ2-7,NA,CASSYVDYEQYF